The 30 T cell receptor beta chains in this list originate from one sample, sequenced in a study of blood T cell repertoires in COVID-19. The protocol was immunoSEQ multiplex PCR, while the TCRdb copy is restricted to in-frame clones and leaves out a portion. The sample has 200,000 to 250,000 clones, over 80% seen once. The sample taken for sequencing was peripheral blood. These receptors were collected from a human donor in a cohort sampled during active COVID-19.

Of note for this clone: Given the absence of the conserved phenylalanine or tryptophan at the CDR3 end, a read error is likely. The chain recombines TRBV10-2 with TRBJ1-6, with TRBD1 identical over 7 bases. The CDR3 is 15 residues long. CDR1 is WSHSY, CDR2 SAAADI, per germline. After removal of 8 bases from V and 4 bases from J, the junction contained 8 bases not matched to a gene. CDR3 sequence (DNA): TGCGCCAGCGGTCCCGGGACAGCATATAATTCACCCCTCCACCTT. This sequence encodes CASGPGTAYNSPLHL.

This sequence joins TRBV6-5 and TRBJ1-1; 7 bases align to TRBD1. J gave up 7 bases and V 6 bases, and 14 bases lay outside the gene matches. This CDR3 spans 15 amino acids. The germline V gene has CDR1 MNHEY and CDR2 SVGAGI. The CDR3: CASSLQGSLPLEAFF. The CDR3 nucleotides are TGTGCCAGCAGCCTACAGGGGTCATTACCACTTGAAGCTTTCTTT.

J is TRBJ2-5 and V is TRBV5-4, with D possibly matching TRBD2 (6 bases). This CDR3 is 13 amino acids long. V gave up 2 bases and J gave up 7 bases, with 12 bases separating them. The germline CDR1 and CDR2 sequences are SGHNT and YYREEE (reference sequence). CDR3 loop: CASSFRRDGTQYF. The CDR3 coding sequence is TGTGCCAGCAGCTTTAGGCGGGATGGGACCCAGTACTTC.

V gene TRBV30 combines with J gene TRBJ2-4; D may be TRBD2 (6 bases). The CDR3 is 17 residues long. V was shortened by 0 bases and J by 6 bases, with 21 bases between the two germline ends. Germline V gene lookup returns CDR1 GTSNPN and CDR2 SVGIG (reference sequence). The DNA of the CDR3 is TGTGCCTGGAGTGTACCCTTGAGGGCTAGCGAGGGAAACATTCAGTACTTC. Translated: CAWSVPLRASEGNIQYF.

The count of this clone is one. The genes are TRBV6-2 or TRBV6-3 and TRBJ2-7, with D possibly TRBD2 on 5 matching bases. The germline V gene has CDR1 MNHEY and CDR2 SVGEGT. The CDR3 extends over 15 amino acids. Trimming cost V 5 bases and J 0 bases, with 14 bases left between them. The CDR3 region has the DNA TGTGCCAGCAGTCTAGGACTCCTCGACTCCTACGAGCAGTACTTC. Translation: CASSLGLLDSYEQYF.

The chain links TRBV28 to TRBJ2-5; a possible D gene is TRBD1 (6 bases). The V gene lost 8 bases and the J gene lost 5 bases, with 9 bases spanning the gap. CDR3 length: 11 amino acids. Germline loops: CDR1 MDHEN, CDR2 SYDVKM. The DNA of the CDR3 is TGTGCCAGCCAAACAGGGGAGACCCAGTACTTC. As protein: CASQTGETQYF.

With regard to this clone: The sample has other DNA sequences that encode this CDR3 too. V and J are TRBV7-9 and TRBJ2-3, with D unclear. V was clipped by 5 bases and J by 5 bases, with 8 bases between them. The CDR3 covers 12 residues. From germline, CDR1 is SEHNR and CDR2 FQNEAQ (reference sequence). The CDR3 region is CASSPPGDTQYF. The CDR3 nucleotides read TGTGCCAGCAGCCCCCCAGGAGATACGCAGTATTTT. Looking up the rest from reference TRBV7-9 and TRBJ2-3 gives the full variable domain: DTGVSQNPRHKITKRGQNVTFRCDPISEHNRLYWYRQTLGQGPEFLTYFQNEAQLEKSRLLSDRFSAERPKGSFSTLEIQRTEQGDSAMYLCASSPPGDTQYFGPGTRLTVL.

The J gene is TRBJ1-2, the V gene TRBV4-1; D is uncertain. This CDR3 comprises 13 residues. The V and J ends lost 1 base and 4 bases respectively, with 7 bases between them. CDR1 is MGHRA and CDR2 is YSYEKL in the germline V gene. The CDR3 nucleotides read TGCGCCAGCAGCCAAGCAGGATCCTATGGCTACACCTTC. Protein sequence: CASSQAGSYGYTF.

The chain uses TRBV3-1 (or the pseudogene TRBV3-2) and TRBJ2-3; D is perhaps TRBD1 (6 bases). This CDR3 has 14 residues. CDR1 is LGHDT and CDR2 is YNNKEL in the germline V gene (reference sequence). V was cut by 2 bases and J by 3 bases, with 9 bases left in between. The CDR3 DNA sequence: TGTGCCAGCAGCCAAAACAGGGCAACAGATACGCAGTATTTT. Protein product: CASSQNRATDTQYF.

The rearrangement joins TRBV12-3 or TRBV12-4 to TRBJ2-1; tentative D call: TRBD1 (7 bases). V shed 1 base and J shed 9 bases, with 10 bases lying between them. The CDR3 has 13 residues. CDR3 loop: CASSLGQGGEQFF. The CDR3 DNA sequence: TGTGCCAGCAGTTTAGGTCAGGGGGGTGAGCAGTTCTTC.

The rearrangement links TRBV11-3 to TRBJ2-1; 8 nucleotides align to TRBD1. The CDR3 covers 15 residues. V lost 2 bases, J lost 2 bases, and 2 bases stayed unmatched. Germline V gene data show CDR1 as SGHNT and CDR2 as YENEEA. The CDR3: CASSLRQGPYNEQFF. The CDR3 DNA reads as TGTGCCAGCAGCTTACGACAGGGGCCCTACAATGAGCAGTTCTTC.

The chain couples TRBV5-4 to TRBJ2-5, with D perhaps matching TRBD2 (5 bases). The CDR3 has 15 residues. V was clipped by 0 bases and J by 0 bases, with 9 bases between them. Germline assignment: CDR1 SGHNT and CDR2 YYREEE (reference sequence). CDR3 nucleotides: TGTGCCAGCAGCTTGGCGGGGTTGGACCAAGAGACCCAGTACTTC. This gives the protein CASSLAGLDQETQYF.

The V call is TRBV14, the J call TRBJ2-1, with 7 bases identical to TRBD2. V was pared by 4 bases and J by 13 bases, with 7 bases of the junction left unmatched. The germline CDR1 and CDR2 sequences are SGHDN and FVKESK. CDR3 length equals 12 residues. The CDR3 nucleotides read TGTGCCAGCAGCCCTTCCGGGACTATTCAGTTCTTC. Protein: CASSPSGTIQFF.

This chain links TRBV4-2 with TRBJ2-3, with D perhaps TRBD1 (5 bases). V was shortened by 4 bases and J by 5 bases, with 16 bases between the two germline ends. Germline V gene lookup returns CDR1 LGHNA and CDR2 YNFKEQ. This CDR3 spans 15 amino acids. CDR3 DNA: TGTGCCAGCAGCCCCCGGGCCCGTCAGGGAGATACGCAGTATTTT. This encodes CASSPRARQGDTQYF.

The chain carries TRBV5-1 and TRBJ2-3; no definite D call. The CDR3 is 12 residues long. The V end was cut by 0 bases, the J end by 7 bases, with 6 bases between. Germline lookup yields CDR1 SGHRS and CDR2 YFSETQ. The CDR3 bases are TGCGCCAGCAGCTTGGGTAGCCATACGCAGTATTTT. Amino acid sequence: CASSLGSHTQYF.

The count of this clone is one. The J gene is TRBJ1-1, the V gene TRBV30; TRBD1 might be the D (6 bases). CDR3 length equals 14 residues. Germline loops: CDR1 GTSNPN, CDR2 SVGIG (reference sequence). Trimming took 0 bases from V and 3 from J, leaving 11 bases between them. CDR3 amino acids: CAWSVQGWDTEAFF. The CDR3 coding sequence is TGTGCCTGGAGTGTACAGGGTTGGGACACTGAAGCTTTCTTT.

The gene calls are TRBV5-1 and TRBJ2-1, with 7 bases matching TRBD2. V lost 4 bases and J lost 5; bases outside the gene matches: 6. Germline assignment: CDR1 SGHRS and CDR2 YFSETQ. The CDR3 consists of 14 residues. The CDR3 DNA reads as TGCGCCAGCAGCCCCCGACTAGCTAACAATGAGCAGTTCTTC. Translation gives CASSPRLANNEQFF.

The V and J genes are TRBV30 and TRBJ2-5; D call uncertain. The CDR3 runs to 12 residues. Germline-derived CDR1 and CDR2 are GTSNPN and SVGIG (reference sequence). Trimming pared 0 bases from V and 5 bases from J, leaving 7 bases between. The DNA for the CDR3 is TGTGCCTGGAGTGTATCCAGGGAGACCCAGTACTTC. This codes for CAWSVSRETQYF.

Notes on this clone: A junction boundary mismatches the germline segment, possibly from a read error. Distinct nucleotide sequences in the sample also encode this CDR3. The chain is built from TRBV27 and TRBJ1-6; D remains ambiguous. There are 14 residues in the CDR3. Germline V lookup: CDR1 MNHEY, CDR2 SMNVEV (reference sequence). The CDR3 DNA sequence: TGCGCCAGCAGGCCAGGCTATATGGATTCACCCCTCCACTTT. It is translated as CASRPGYMDSPLHF.

In its sample, this clone was seen once. The CDR3 DNA sequence: TGTGCCAGCAGCGGGGACTGGAGTCAGCCCCAGCATTTT. This gives the protein CASSGDWSQPQHF. The chain joins TRBV6-5 to TRBJ1-5; the D gene is possibly TRBD1 (5 bases). V shed 6 bases and J shed 6 bases, with 12 bases lying between them. CDR3 size: 13 residues. Germline CDR1 is MNHEY and CDR2 is SVGAGI.

The chain is built from TRBV30 and TRBJ1-6, with a weak D call TRBD1 (5 bases). The CDR3 covers 17 residues. The V end lost 4 bases, the J end lost 0 bases, and 16 bases lay between the germline ends. Germline V gene lookup returns CDR1 GTSNPN and CDR2 SVGIG (reference sequence). CDR3 bases: TGTGCCTGGACCGGGGGGGTCTTAAGCTCCTATAATTCACCCCTCCACTTT. Amino acid sequence: CAWTGGVLSSYNSPLHF.

CDR3 residues: CASSSQGRGELFF. The CDR3 region has the DNA TGTGCCAGCAGTTCACAGGGTCGGGGGGAGCTGTTTTTT. The chain has TRBV27 and TRBJ2-2, with D maybe TRBD1 (6 bases). The CDR3 contains 13 residues. Germline V lookup: CDR1 MNHEY, CDR2 SMNVEV (reference sequence). Trimming pared 4 bases from V and 8 bases from J, leaving 11 bases between.

The V gene is TRBV9, the J gene TRBJ2-1; 13 bases align to TRBD2. J gave up 6 bases and V 3 bases, and 6 bases lay outside the gene matches. Looked up from germline, CDR1 is SGDLS and CDR2 is YYNGEE. This CDR3 is 16 amino acids long. The CDR3 spells CASSASGTSGANEQFF. As DNA, the CDR3 is TGTGCCAGCAGCGCCTCCGGGACTAGCGGGGCCAATGAGCAGTTCTTC.

The V call is TRBV11-2, the J call TRBJ2-1, with 8 nucleotides matching TRBD1. The germline gives CDR1 SGHAT, CDR2 FQNNGV. The J segment lost 0 bases and the V segment lost 0 bases, leaving 4 bases of the junction unmatched. The CDR3 loop spans 17 amino acids. Written as DNA, the CDR3 is TGTGCCAGCAGCTTAGAGACAGGGGCGATCTCCTACAATGAGCAGTTCTTC. Translation: CASSLETGAISYNEQFF.

This chain uses TRBV28 with TRBJ1-1; 9 bases agree with TRBD1. This CDR3 has 14 amino acids. V dropped 5 bases and J dropped 10; count of bases not matched to a gene: 11. Germline values: CDR1 MDHEN, CDR2 SYDVKM. The CDR3 DNA reads as TGTGCCAGCAGTCCTCAAGACAGGGGGTGGAGAGCTTTCTTT. Protein product: CASSPQDRGWRAFF.

This rearrangement joins TRBV5-5 to TRBJ2-3; a possible D gene is TRBD1 (5 bases). The length of the CDR3 is 17 residues. The V end was cut by 4 bases, the J end by 0 bases, with 18 bases between. Germline V gene lookup returns CDR1 SGHKS and CDR2 YYEKEE (reference sequence). CDR3 nucleotide sequence: TGTGCCAGCAGCCCTCCCCCCCAGGGCCGTAGCACAGATACGCAGTATTTT. Its translation: CASSPPPQGRSTDTQYF.

The rearrangement joins TRBV5-4 to TRBJ2-5; 10 bases are shared with TRBD2. With V trimmed by 0 bases and J by 2 bases, 7 bases remained unmatched. This CDR3 is 17 amino acids long. From germline, CDR1 is SGHNT and CDR2 YYREEE (reference sequence). The CDR3 reads CASSLAGVAGGQETQYF. The CDR3 coding sequence is TGTGCCAGCAGCTTGGCCGGGGTAGCGGGGGGACAAGAGACCCAGTACTTC.

This clone was counted between two and nine times. The chain joins TRBV6-1 to TRBJ2-3; TRBD2 matches 12 bases. Germline V CDR1 and CDR2: MNHNS, SASEGT. The CDR3 totals 17 residues. The V and J ends lost 2 bases and 2 bases, in that order; junction bases with no gene match: 5. The CDR3 nucleotides are TGTGCCAGCAGTGAATTTGGACTAGCGGGGTACACAGATACGCAGTATTTT. It encodes CASSEFGLAGYTDTQYF.

The V gene is TRBV19, the J gene TRBJ2-1; a possible D gene is TRBD1 (6 bases). Germline CDR1 is LNHDA and CDR2 is SQIVND (reference sequence). Trimming left V 5 bases short and J 2 bases short, with 13 bases between. The CDR3 contains 15 residues. Written as DNA, the CDR3 is TGTGCCAGTAGTCGTCGACAGGACGCCTACAATGAGCAGTTCTTC. It yields the protein CASSRRQDAYNEQFF.

The chain carries TRBV30 and TRBJ2-7, with TRBD2 matching over 8 bases. The CDR3 consists of 13 residues. CDR1 is GTSNPN, CDR2 SVGIG, per germline (reference sequence). J gave up 6 bases and V 4 bases, and 8 bases lay outside the gene matches. The CDR3 DNA reads TGTGCCTGGATGGTCGGTAGCGGGGTCGAGCAGTACTTC. This translates into CAWMVGSGVEQYF.